This T cell receptor beta chain was recovered during a study of immune evolution from preneoplasia to lung adenocarcinoma. Study outcomes and limitations: Later-stage lesions seemingly showed higher T cell density and diversity than normal lung.

The CDR3 has 13 amino acids. Deletions cut 5 bases from V and 5 bases from J, with 12 bases between. Per germline, CDR1 MGHRA and CDR2 YSYEKL. TCRdb's copy holds only in-frame clones and misses some; the assay was immunoSEQ multiplex PCR. The data hold over 2,500 clones, with roughly 80% observed a single time. Concerning this clone itself: Its antigen is not known.

The clonotype was recovered from a person aged 65-85 years with invasive lung adenocarcinoma. Sequencing was done on a sample of FFPE invasive lung adenocarcinoma tissue. The chain has TRBV4-1 and TRBJ2-5; D is possibly TRBD1 (5 bases). CDR3 sequence: CASSSQGSETQYF. CDR3 sequence (DNA): TGCGCCAGCAGCTCCCAGGGTTCGGAGACCCAGTACTTC.